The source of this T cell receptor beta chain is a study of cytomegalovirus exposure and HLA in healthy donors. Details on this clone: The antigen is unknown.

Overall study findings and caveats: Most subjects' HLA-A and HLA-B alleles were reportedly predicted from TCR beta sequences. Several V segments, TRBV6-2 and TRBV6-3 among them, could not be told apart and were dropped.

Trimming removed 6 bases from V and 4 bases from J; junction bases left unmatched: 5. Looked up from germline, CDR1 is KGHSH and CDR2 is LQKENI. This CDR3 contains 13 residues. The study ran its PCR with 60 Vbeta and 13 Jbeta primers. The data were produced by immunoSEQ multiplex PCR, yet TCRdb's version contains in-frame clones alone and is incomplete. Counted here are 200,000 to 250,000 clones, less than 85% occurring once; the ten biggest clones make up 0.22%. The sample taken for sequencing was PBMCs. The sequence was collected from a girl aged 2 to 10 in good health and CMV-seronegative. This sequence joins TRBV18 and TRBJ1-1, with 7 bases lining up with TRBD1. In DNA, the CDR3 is TGTGCCAGCTCCCTAAACAGGGGCACTGAAGCTTTCTTT. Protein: CASSLNRGTEAFF.